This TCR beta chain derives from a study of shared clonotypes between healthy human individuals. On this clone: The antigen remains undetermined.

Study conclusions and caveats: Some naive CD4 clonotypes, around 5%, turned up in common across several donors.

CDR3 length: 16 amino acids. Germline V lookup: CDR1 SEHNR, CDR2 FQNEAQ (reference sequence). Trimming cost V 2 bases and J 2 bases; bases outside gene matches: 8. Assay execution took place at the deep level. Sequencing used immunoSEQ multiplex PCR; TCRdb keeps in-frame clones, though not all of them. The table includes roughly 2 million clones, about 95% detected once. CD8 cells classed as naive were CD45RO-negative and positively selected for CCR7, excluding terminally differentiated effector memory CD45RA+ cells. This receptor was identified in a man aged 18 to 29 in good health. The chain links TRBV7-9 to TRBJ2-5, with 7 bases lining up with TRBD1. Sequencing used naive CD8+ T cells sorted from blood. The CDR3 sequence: CASSLLIRGTQETQYF. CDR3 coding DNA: TGTGCCAGCAGCTTACTGATCAGGGGGACACAAGAGACCCAGTACTTC.